This T cell receptor beta chain emerged from a study of cytomegalovirus exposure and HLA in healthy donors. Amplification used 60 Vbeta primers and 13 Jbeta primers. Sequenced by immunoSEQ multiplex PCR; TCRdb stores in-frame clones only, minus some. The sample includes 220,000 or so clones. On this clone: The antigen remains undetermined.

Germline V gene lookup returns CDR1 KGHSY and CDR2 FQNENV. Trimming removed 4 bases from V and 12 bases from J, with 25 bases in between. The CDR3 loop spans 16 amino acids. General observations from the study: Further analysis was carried out later, and it showed several of the most significant clusters appearing linked to common viral pathogens.

The clonotype was recovered from a girl aged 2 to 9 in good health and CMV-seropositive. Sequencing was performed on PBMCs. The rearrangement links TRBV16 to TRBJ2-1; a possible D gene is TRBD2 (5 bases). CDR3 region: CASSPQERTPFVGQFF. The DNA for the CDR3 is TGTGCCAGCAGCCCCCAAGAACGGACTCCGTTCGTAGGGCAGTTCTTC.